Listed below are T cell receptor beta chains from one sample, sequenced in a study of T cell repertoires in cytomegalovirus infection. MiXCR, run by TCRdb on the reads, gives a single entry per CDR3 protein. The repertoire holds fewer than 900,000 distinct CDR3 sequences, approximately 32% seen once, with around 13% in the top ten. No antigens are known for them. Sample: cultured CD8+ T cells from PBMCs, taken from culture after CMV antigen stimulation. Receptors were obtained from a human donor in good health (CMV status not recorded). Some clones in this sample may be carry-over from other donors' samples. The CDR3 runs from the conserved cysteine through the conserved F or W. D genes are given only for firm matches. Clone size is stated in some rows and not others, as once, few, many or a class when expanded.

d_call j_call clone_size v_call cdr3_nt cdr3_aa
- TRBJ2-5 - TRBV7-2 TGTGCCAGCAGCCCGACGGGGGTCCAAGAGACCCAGTACTTC CASSPTGVQETQYF
- TRBJ1-1 - TRBV20-1 TGCAGTGTTGGTACTGAAGCTTTCTTT CSVGTEAFF
- TRBJ1-2 - TRBV7-4 TGTGCCAGCAGCTTCATGGCTAACTATGGCTACACCTTC CASSFMANYGYTF
TRBD1 TRBJ2-7 - TRBV7-4 TGTGCCAGCAGCCAGGACAGGGGAAGCTCCTACGAGCAGTACTTC CASSQDRGSSYEQYF
- TRBJ2-1 few TRBV7-2 TGTGCCAGTACGGGGGCCGATGAGCAGTTCTTC CASTGADEQFF
TRBD1 TRBJ2-7 many TRBV7-9 TGTGCCAGCCTCGCCGGGACAGGAGCAGGGCAGTACTTC CASLAGTGAGQYF
- TRBJ2-1 few TRBV2 TGTGTCAGCAGGCTAGAAGGACAGAATGAGCAGTTCTTC CVSRLEGQNEQFF
- TRBJ2-1 few TRBV6-5 TGTGCCAGCAGTTACGACATCATCCGTGACAATGAGCAGTTCTTC CASSYDIIRDNEQFF
- TRBJ2-7 - TRBV27 TGTGCCAGCAGTTTATCGGTGGGTGATCGGTACGAGCAGTACTTC CASSLSVGDRYEQYF
- TRBJ2-2 - TRBV14 TGTGCCAGCAGCCACGGCTCCAGGGAGCTGTTTTTT CASSHGSRELFF
TRBD1 TRBJ1-5 - TRBV6-2/TRBV6-3 TGTGCCAGCAGTCCCGGGACAGGGTATGGTCAGCCCCAGCATTTT CASSPGTGYGQPQHF
- TRBJ2-2 - TRBV4-1 TGCGCCAGCAGCCAAGTGGTGAGGACCGGGGAGCTGTTTTTT CASSQVVRTGELFF
TRBD2 TRBJ2-7 - TRBV7-3 TGTGCCAGCAGCCGTATAGCGGGGGGTTACGAGCAGTACTTC CASSRIAGGYEQYF
- TRBJ1-6 few TRBV6-5 TGTGCCAGCAGTTACAACGGACGGTCGGTTAGCCTCCACTTT CASSYNGRSVSLHF